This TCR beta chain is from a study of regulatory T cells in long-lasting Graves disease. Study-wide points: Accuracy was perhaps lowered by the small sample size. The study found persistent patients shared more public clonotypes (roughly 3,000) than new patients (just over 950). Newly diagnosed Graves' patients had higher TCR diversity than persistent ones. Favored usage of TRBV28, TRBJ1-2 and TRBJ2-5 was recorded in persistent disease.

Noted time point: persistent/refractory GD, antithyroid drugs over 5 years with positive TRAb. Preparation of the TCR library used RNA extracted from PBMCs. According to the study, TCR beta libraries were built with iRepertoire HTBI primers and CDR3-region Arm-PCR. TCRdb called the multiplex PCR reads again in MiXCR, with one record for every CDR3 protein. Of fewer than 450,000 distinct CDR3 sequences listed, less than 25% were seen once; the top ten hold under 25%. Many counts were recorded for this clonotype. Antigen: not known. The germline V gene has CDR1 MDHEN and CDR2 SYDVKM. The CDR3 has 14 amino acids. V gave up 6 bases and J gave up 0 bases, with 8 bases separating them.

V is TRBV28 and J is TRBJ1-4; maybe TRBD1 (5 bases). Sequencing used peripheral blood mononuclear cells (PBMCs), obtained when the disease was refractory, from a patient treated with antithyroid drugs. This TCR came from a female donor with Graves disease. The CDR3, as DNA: TGTGCCAGCAGCCTACAGGCAACTAATGAAAAACTGTTTTTT. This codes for CASSLQATNEKLFF.